These T cell receptor beta chains were read from a single sample in a study of response to subunit inactivated influenza vaccine. TCRdb processed the RT-PCR reads anew with MiXCR; each CDR3 protein has one entry. The table has more than 450,000 distinct CDR3 sequences, 11% seen once. The sample was also linked to a second study, of T cells expressing NK-cell markers.

Sequencing was performed on PBMCs from blood, taken on the day of vaccination. The receptors stem from a man aged 45 to 65 who received an inactivated influenza vaccine. CDR3s include the opening cysteine and the closing phenylalanine or tryptophan. Fields, in order: D gene, J gene, clone size, V gene, CDR3 length, CDR3 protein, CDR3 DNA. D genes are given only for firm matches. A row's size may be missing; if present it is once, few, many or a size class.

- | TRBJ2-7 | - | TRBV5-1 | 13 | CASSQSNVGEQYF | TGCGCCAGCAGCCAATCCAACGTGGGGGAGCAGTACTTC
- | TRBJ2-5 | few | TRBV4-1 | 13 | CASSHIIQETQYF | TGCGCCAGCAGCCATATAATCCAAGAGACCCAGTACTTC
TRBD2 | TRBJ2-3 | few | TRBV4-2 | 16 | CASSQEGTSQTDTQYF | TGTGCCAGCAGCCAAGAGGGGACTAGCCAAACAGATACGCAGTATTTT
- | TRBJ1-2 | many | TRBV12-3/TRBV12-4 | 14 | CASTSRANDYGYTF | TGTGCCAGCACCTCCCGGGCGAACGACTATGGCTACACCTTC
TRBD2 | TRBJ2-7 | few | TRBV5-1 | 16 | CASSGGGLAGSYEQYF | TGCGCCAGCAGCGGGGGGGGACTAGCGGGCTCCTACGAGCAGTACTTC
- | TRBJ1-1 | - | TRBV12-3/TRBV12-4 | 13 | CASVRGVRTEAFF | TGTGCCAGCGTCCGGGGGGTCAGAACTGAAGCTTTCTTT
TRBD2 | TRBJ2-7 | few | TRBV20-1 | 15 | CSARGTSGRTYEQYF | TGCAGTGCTAGAGGGACTAGCGGGCGGACCTACGAGCAGTACTTC
- | TRBJ2-6 | - | TRBV12-3/TRBV12-4 | 16 | CASSLGPGSGANVLTF | TGTGCCAGCAGTTTAGGTCCGGGGTCTGGGGCCAACGTCCTGACTTTC
- | TRBJ2-1 | - | TRBV4-2 | 12 | CASSQEGGLQFF | TGTGCCAGCAGCCAAGAGGGTGGCCTGCAGTTCTTC
- | TRBJ2-5 | few | TRBV12-3/TRBV12-4 | 12 | CASSYPGTNLSF | TGTGCCAGCAGCTACCCCGGGACCAATCTGTCCTTC
TRBD2 | TRBJ2-7 | many | TRBV27 | 15 | CASSLSAGGSYEQYF | TGTGCCAGCAGTTTATCGGCGGGGGGTTCATACGAGCAGTACTTC
- | TRBJ2-2 | many | TRBV5-1 | 14 | CASNLRGTTGELFF | TGCGCCAGTAACCTCAGGGGAACTACCGGGGAGCTGTTTTTT
- | TRBJ2-7 | - | TRBV6-1 | 16 | CASSLSPGQVSYEQYF | TGTGCCAGCAGCCTCTCTCCGGGTCAGGTCTCCTACGAGCAGTACTTC
TRBD2 | TRBJ2-1 | - | TRBV12-3/TRBV12-4 | 16 | CASSLWQPGLAGEQFF | TGTGCCAGCAGTTTGTGGCAGCCGGGACTAGCTGGTGAGCAGTTCTTC
- | TRBJ1-2 | few | TRBV19 | 14 | CASSFGTGNYGYTF | TGTGCCAGTAGTTTTGGGACGGGGAACTATGGCTACACCTTC
TRBD2 | TRBJ2-1 | - | TRBV28 | 16 | CASTLIAGSSYSEQFF | TGTGCCAGCACTCTAATAGCGGGCAGCTCCTACAGTGAGCAGTTCTTC
- | TRBJ2-3 | - | TRBV27 | 16 | CASSVLPSAYTDTQYF | TGTGCCAGCAGTGTACTTCCTAGCGCATACACAGATACGCAGTATTTT
- | TRBJ2-5 | - | TRBV7-9 | 16 | CASSLVQPGPLGTQYF | TGTGCCAGCAGCTTAGTCCAACCGGGACCCCTCGGGACCCAGTACTTC
TRBD1 | TRBJ1-1 | - | TRBV7-8 | 16 | CASTSRTGGSGTEAFF | TGTGCCAGCACCTCTCGGACAGGGGGTTCCGGCACTGAAGCTTTCTTT
- | TRBJ2-3 | - | TRBV5-1 | 13 | CASSLAGRDTQYF | TGCGCCAGCAGCTTGGCCGGGCGGGATACGCAGTATTTT
TRBD2 | TRBJ2-1 | - | TRBV20-1 | 16 | CSARETPSGDYNEQFF | TGCAGTGCTAGAGAAACGCCTAGCGGAGACTACAATGAGCAGTTCTTC
- | TRBJ2-7 | - | TRBV27 | 15 | CASSLTHPSSYEQYF | TGTGCCAGCAGTTTAACTCACCCAAGCTCCTACGAGCAGTACTTC
TRBD1 | TRBJ1-4 | many | TRBV3-1 | 15 | CASSQDGTGNEKLFF | TGTGCCAGCAGCCAAGACGGGACAGGCAATGAAAAACTGTTTTTT
- | TRBJ2-7 | - | TRBV12-3/TRBV12-4 | 16 | CASSLALNRETLEQYF | TGTGCCAGCAGTTTAGCGTTAAACAGGGAGACCCTCGAGCAGTACTTC
- | TRBJ1-5 | few | TRBV5-4 | 19 | CASSLEEVAGALAISPQHF | TGTGCCAGCAGCTTGGAGGAGGTCGCAGGTGCCCTAGCAATCAGCCCCCAGCATTTT
- | TRBJ2-1 | - | TRBV20-1 | 13 | CSASMAIHNEQFF | TGCAGTGCTAGTATGGCAATTCACAATGAGCAGTTCTTC
- | TRBJ2-3 | - | TRBV6-1 | 14 | CASARDPSTDTQYF | TGTGCCAGCGCCCGGGACCCTAGCACAGATACGCAGTATTTT
- | TRBJ2-1 | - | TRBV4-2 | 14 | CASSGSLRWDEQFF | TGTGCCAGCAGCGGTTCTTTACGTTGGGATGAGCAGTTCTTC
- | TRBJ2-3 | - | TRBV7-9 | 16 | CASSWRLFSGTDTQYF | TGTGCCAGCAGCTGGCGGTTGTTTAGCGGCACAGATACGCAGTATTTT
TRBD2 | TRBJ2-7 | - | TRBV12-3/TRBV12-4 | 13 | CASTLRREGQQYF | TGTGCCAGCACCCTCAGGCGGGAGGGGCAGCAGTACTTC
- | TRBJ1-4 | many | TRBV4-1 | 16 | CASSQDLPTTNEKLFF | TGCGCCAGCAGCCAAGATCTCCCTACCACTAATGAAAAACTGTTTTTT
- | TRBJ2-3 | - | TRBV4-1 | 16 | CASSPVISGSTDTQYF | TGCGCCAGCAGCCCGGTTATTAGCGGCAGCACAGATACGCAGTATTTT
TRBD1 | TRBJ2-5 | - | TRBV28 | 16 | CASGPWGQSYQETQYF | TGTGCCTCGGGACCCTGGGGACAGTCGTACCAAGAGACCCAGTACTTC
- | TRBJ1-2 | - | TRBV12-3/TRBV12-4 | 12 | CASSRQTVGYTF | TGTGCCAGCAGTCGACAGACAGTTGGCTACACCTTC
- | TRBJ2-1 | - | TRBV7-9 | 13 | CASSPGPAGEQFF | TGTGCCAGCAGCCCCGGCCCGGCGGGTGAGCAGTTCTTC
- | TRBJ2-1 | many | TRBV12-3/TRBV12-4 | 16 | CASSLSHLDSGNEQFF | TGTGCCAGCAGTTTATCACACTTGGACTCGGGCAATGAGCAGTTCTTC
- | TRBJ2-7 | - | TRBV9 | 14 | CASSPRGSFAEQYF | TGTGCCAGCAGCCCACGAGGTTCCTTCGCCGAGCAGTACTTC
- | TRBJ2-1 | many | TRBV6-2/TRBV6-3 | 11 | CASSYRWEQFF | TGTGCCAGCAGTTATAGGTGGGAGCAGTTCTTC
- | TRBJ2-3 | - | TRBV12-3/TRBV12-4 | 15 | CASSLGDIGTDTQYF | TGTGCCAGCAGTTTAGGGGACATAGGCACAGATACGCAGTATTTT
- | TRBJ2-5 | few | TRBV4-3 | 14 | CASSQDINQETQYF | TGCGCCAGCAGCCAAGACATAAACCAAGAGACCCAGTACTTC
- | TRBJ2-5 | - | TRBV20-1 | 14 | CSARTFGTRETQYF | TGCAGTGCTAGAACCTTTGGGACTCGTGAGACCCAGTACTTC
- | TRBJ2-7 | few | TRBV7-2 | 13 | CASSLDRFSEQYF | TGTGCCAGCAGCTTAGACAGATTTTCCGAGCAGTACTTC
TRBD2 | TRBJ2-1 | many | TRBV3-1 | 17 | CASSQVSVGRAPSEQFF | TGTGCCAGCAGCCAAGTTTCTGTCGGGAGGGCCCCCTCTGAGCAGTTCTTC
- | TRBJ1-6 | few | TRBV20-1 | 15 | CSARAPAGLKSPLHF | TGCAGTGCTCGCGCTCCGGCGGGGCTCAAATCACCCCTCCACTTT
- | TRBJ2-1 | - | TRBV6-2/TRBV6-3 | 16 | CASSYLSDSSYNEQFF | TGTGCCAGCAGTTATCTGTCGGACAGCTCCTACAATGAGCAGTTCTTC
TRBD1 | TRBJ2-5 | - | TRBV29-1 | 13 | CSVPLTGPETQYF | TGCAGCGTCCCTTTGACAGGGCCCGAGACCCAGTACTTC
- | TRBJ2-7 | few | TRBV7-2 | 14 | CASSLGTTFYEQYF | TGTGCCAGCAGCTTAGGGACTACCTTCTACGAGCAGTACTTC
- | TRBJ1-1 | many | TRBV12-3/TRBV12-4 | 13 | CASSWARNTEAFF | TGTGCCAGCAGCTGGGCGAGAAACACTGAAGCTTTCTTT
- | TRBJ2-7 | few | TRBV12-3/TRBV12-4 | 16 | CASSLEGGAGPVEQYF | TGTGCCAGCAGTTTAGAAGGTGGGGCAGGGCCCGTCGAGCAGTACTTC
- | TRBJ2-2 | many | TRBV5-1 | 15 | CASSLGTTRAGELFF | TGCGCCAGCAGCTTGGGAACAACGAGGGCCGGGGAGCTGTTTTTT
TRBD1 | TRBJ2-7 | few | TRBV6-5 | 15 | CASSYRTGEAYEQYF | TGTGCCAGCAGTTACCGGACAGGGGAAGCCTACGAGCAGTACTTC
TRBD2 | TRBJ2-7 | few | TRBV20-1 | 15 | CSATALAGGPYEQYF | TGCAGTGCTACCGCCCTAGCGGGAGGCCCCTACGAGCAGTACTTC
TRBD2 | TRBJ2-7 | - | TRBV18 | 15 | CASSPQTGGPREQYF | TGTGCCAGCTCACCACAGACGGGAGGGCCGAGGGAGCAGTACTTC
- | TRBJ2-7 | - | TRBV10-1 | 14 | CASSEFSRGYEQYF | TGCGCCAGCAGTGAATTTTCTCGCGGCTACGAGCAGTACTTC
TRBD2 | TRBJ2-7 | few | TRBV27 | 14 | CASMTSGASYEQYF | TGTGCCAGCATGACTAGCGGGGCCTCCTACGAGCAGTACTTC
- | TRBJ2-1 | - | TRBV6-2/TRBV6-3 | 14 | CASSYGYGVVEQFF | TGTGCCAGCAGTTATGGGTACGGTGTGGTAGAGCAGTTCTTC
- | TRBJ2-7 | - | TRBV10-3 | 14 | CAISERRDLGEQYF | TGTGCCATCAGTGAGAGAAGGGACCTAGGGGAGCAGTACTTC